This T cell receptor beta chain was obtained from a study of neurological immune-mediated disorders (dated by TCRdb to the late 2010s). Concerning the study at large: Among the approximately 35 multiple sclerosis patients, relapsing-remitting MS was present in some 31 and secondary progressive MS was present in 3. The cohort comprised roughly 69 subjects: roughly 14 HAM/TSP patients, 35 or so multiple sclerosis patients and approximately 20 healthy controls. Alongside PBMC samples, the set of 80 to 130 TCR-beta libraries contained longitudinal samples, technical triplicates, and paired CD4+ and CD8+ T-cell subsets that had been sorted. Using UMI-based sequencing, the study compared peripheral blood TCR-beta repertoires from patients with HTLV-I-associated myelopathy (HAM/TSP), patients with multiple sclerosis, and healthy controls.

General findings and caveats noted by the study authors: TCR clonal expansion was highest in HAM/TSP patients and lowest in MS patients, with MS patients falling below even healthy controls. Phylogenetic analysis grouped repertoires from 18 of 34 MS patients into a cluster of related CDR3 sequences, suggesting a possible repertoire-level signature. No identical CDR3 amino acid sequences were shared among expanded clones across subjects, suggesting private TCR-beta repertoires in all groups. No clinical or MRI features were associated with the MS cluster, and the authors said that larger cohorts are needed.

Libraries from unsorted PBMCs were made from 2 million PBMCs kept in RNAlater at -80 degrees C until RNA extraction. Multiple sclerosis patients were enrolled in a US clinical protocol evaluating disease progression by magnetic resonance imaging. Peripheral blood was subjected to Ficoll-Hypaque density gradient centrifugation to isolate PBMCs, which were then cryopreserved in liquid nitrogen. cDNA was synthesized by template-switch 5'RACE using a primer with a 10-nucleotide random unique molecular identifier that tagged each TCR transcript. Each sequencing run produced over 200 million TCR-beta sequences covering 15-18 subjects. The RNeasy kit was used for extraction of total RNA. The KAPA Real-time Library Amplification kit was used to amplify TCR-beta VDJ regions with primers for the TCR constant region and the 5'RACE anchor. Sample indexes and Illumina adaptors were added in a first PCR, and a second PCR then increased library yield. The roughly 650 bp TCR product was size-selected on a 2% E-gel SizeSelection system after Ampure bead purification. Before pooling, libraries had their quality checked on a Bioanalyzer, their concentration measured with Qubit, and their quantity determined with the Kapa Library Quantification kit. Libraries were sequenced paired-end 2 x 150 bp on an Illumina HiSeq 2500. To increase sequence diversity, about 25-30% phiX was spiked into each library pool. The original pipeline was this. Quality-filtered reads were processed with the UMI-based MiGEC pipeline, which removed over 85% of raw TCR sequences during error correction. VDJ genes were aligned to IMGT germline references, and clonotypes were defined by unique CDR3 amino acid sequence plus V-J genes. Clonal expansion, Shannon diversity and CDR3 relatedness were evaluated with VDJtools (CalcPairwiseDistances, ClusterSamples), while phylogenetic trees were built in CLCbio workbench. A clone was classed as expanded if it had 8 or more unique UMIs, a cutoff based on coefficient-of-variation modelling across technical triplicates. The raw public data were reprocessed by TCRdb itself: fastp quality trimming at Q25, MiXCR clonotype calling, in-frame beta chains only. Entries that share a CDR3 protein sequence are merged under the most common genes and DNA. It is TCRdb's table, rather than the study itself, that gives the V and J calls and clone size. A total of around 46,000 distinct CDR3 sequences appear in this sample, under 2% of them only once. In total, the top ten clones hold more than 2% of the sample.

CDR1 SGHDT and CDR2 YYEEEE are derived from the germline V gene. Counted from cysteine to phenylalanine, this CDR3 has 11 amino acids. Just the 33-base CDR3 DNA is kept, in frame starting at base 1. On this clonotype itself: What antigen it recognizes has not been identified. A much larger clone sits a single nucleotide away, making a read error possible.

The specimen sequenced was PBMCs. The TCR sequence derives from a woman between 40 and 50 years old with multiple sclerosis. This sequence uses TRBV5-6 and TRBJ2-1; the D gene identity is not certain. The CDR3 region reads CASSLNSEKFF. The bases read TGTGCCAGCAGCCTTAACAGTGAGAAGTTCTTC. The full variable domain, with segments outside the CDR3 supplied by the reference TRBV5-6 and TRBJ2-1 proteins, appears as DAGVTQSPTHLIKTRGQQVTLRCSPKSGHDTVSWYQQALGQGPQFIFQYYEEEERQRGNFPDRFSGHQFPNYSSELNVNALLLGDSALYLCASSLNSEKFFGPGTRLTVL.